At least ten counts were recorded for the clone carrying this T cell receptor (beta chain). TCRdb redid the calling of the RT-PCR reads with MiXCR, one entry per CDR3 protein. The table has roughly 500,000 distinct CDR3 sequences, approximately 16% seen once. These data are taken from a study of response to subunit inactivated influenza vaccine. The CDR3 is made up of 13 amino acids. Germline loops: CDR1 SQVTM, CDR2 ANQGSEA. This receptor was taken from a man between 50 and 69 years old who received an inactivated influenza vaccine. Sequencing was performed on CD4+ T cells sorted from PBMCs, taken around 25 months after vaccination. The genes are TRBV29-1 and TRBJ1-2; no clear D gene. This CDR3 reads CSARVADNYGYTF. The CDR3 nucleotides are TGCAGTGCTAGAGTAGCGGATAACTATGGCTACACCTTC.